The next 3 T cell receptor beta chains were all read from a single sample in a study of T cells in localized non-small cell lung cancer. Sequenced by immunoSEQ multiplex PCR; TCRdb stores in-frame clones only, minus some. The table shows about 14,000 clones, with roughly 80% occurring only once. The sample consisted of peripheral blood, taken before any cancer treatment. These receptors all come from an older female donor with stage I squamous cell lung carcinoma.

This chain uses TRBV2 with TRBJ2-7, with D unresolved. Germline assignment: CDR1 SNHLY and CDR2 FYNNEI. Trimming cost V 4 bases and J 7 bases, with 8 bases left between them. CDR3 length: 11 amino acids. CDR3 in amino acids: CASSVAVEQYF. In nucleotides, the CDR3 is TGTGCCAGCAGTGTGGCGGTGGAGCAGTACTTC.

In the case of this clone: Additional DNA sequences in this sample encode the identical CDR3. The DNA for the CDR3 is TGTGCCAGCAGTTACAGGGGCGGCGAGACCCAGTACTTC. This translates into CASSYRGGETQYF. This rearrangement joins TRBV7-2 to TRBJ2-5, with 7 bases matching TRBD1. The V gene end was trimmed by 6 bases and the J gene end by 5 bases; junction bases not matched to a gene: 6. CDR1 is SGHTA and CDR2 is FQGNSA in the germline V gene. The CDR3 is 13 residues long.

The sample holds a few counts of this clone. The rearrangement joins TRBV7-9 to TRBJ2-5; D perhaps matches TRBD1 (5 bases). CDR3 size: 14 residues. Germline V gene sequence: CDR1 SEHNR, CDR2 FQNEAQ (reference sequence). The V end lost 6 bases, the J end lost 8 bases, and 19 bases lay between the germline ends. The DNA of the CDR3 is TGTGCCAGCAGGCCCGAGGTAACAAGGGGTACCCAGTACTTC. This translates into CASRPEVTRGTQYF.